This entry is about one T cell receptor (beta chain). Its antigen is unknown. V was clipped by 0 bases and J by 4 bases, with 9 bases between them. The CDR3 sequence is 14 residues long. CDR1 is MNHEY, CDR2 SVGAGI, per germline. The sample is drawn from a study of cytomegalovirus exposure and HLA in healthy donors. The PCR employed 60 Vbeta primers together with 13 Jbeta primers. Profiled with immunoSEQ multiplex PCR; TCRdb holds only in-frame clones, not every one. The sample table sets out 35,000 to 45,000 clones. Study observations and caveats: Presence/absence analyses assumed roughly uniform sequencing depth across donors. Apparent HLA restriction characterized most CMV-associated TCR beta chains in a later analysis. Most subjects had HLA-A and HLA-B alleles reportedly predicted accurately by TCR beta sequences.

The TCR comes from a male donor in good health and CMV-seronegative. V gene TRBV6-5 combines with J gene TRBJ1-1; D ambiguous. Sample: PBMCs. CDR3 bases: TGTGCCAGCAGTTACTCGATCCCGAGCACTGAAGCTTTCTTT. Translated, it gives CASSYSIPSTEAFF.